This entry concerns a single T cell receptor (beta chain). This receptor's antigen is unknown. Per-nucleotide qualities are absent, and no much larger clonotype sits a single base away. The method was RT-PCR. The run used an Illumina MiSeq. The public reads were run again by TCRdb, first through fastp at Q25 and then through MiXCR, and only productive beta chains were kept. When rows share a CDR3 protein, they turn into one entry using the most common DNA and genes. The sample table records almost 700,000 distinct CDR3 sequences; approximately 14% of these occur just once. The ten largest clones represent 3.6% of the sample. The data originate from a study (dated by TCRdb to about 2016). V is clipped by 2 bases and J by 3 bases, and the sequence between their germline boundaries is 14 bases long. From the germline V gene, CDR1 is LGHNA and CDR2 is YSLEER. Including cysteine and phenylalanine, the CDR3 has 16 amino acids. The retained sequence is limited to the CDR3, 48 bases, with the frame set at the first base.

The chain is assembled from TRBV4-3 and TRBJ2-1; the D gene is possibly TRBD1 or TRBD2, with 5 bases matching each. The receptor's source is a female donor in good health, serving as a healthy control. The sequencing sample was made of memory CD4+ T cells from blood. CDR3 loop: CASSQTHGTGYNEQFF. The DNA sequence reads TGCGCCAGCAGCCAAACCCACGGGACGGGCTACAATGAGCAGTTCTTC.